This T cell receptor (beta chain) was recorded in a study of T cells in Graves' hyperthyroidism and ophthalmopathy (dated by TCRdb to about 2019). Context from the whole study: Peripheral blood was collected at initial diagnosis, before any treatment. Whether ophthalmopathy could be predicted prospectively was tested in an independent validation cohort made up of 18 to 20 hyperthyroidism patients plus 17 patients who later progressed to ophthalmopathy. The 90 to 100 discovery patients were randomly divided into training and test sets at a 7:3 ratio. Following sampling, methimazole starting at 30 mg daily was given to hyperthyroidism patients, and high-dose intravenous methylprednisolone was given to ophthalmopathy patients. TCR V-J signatures able to tell the groups apart were searched for in a discovery cohort of about a hundred patients, of whom more than 40 had Graves' ophthalmopathy and 57 had stable Graves' hyperthyroidism. In addition, the study compared T-cell repertoires in thyroid tissue and in blood from five to seven Graves' hyperthyroidism patients. The paper describes TCR Vbeta CDR3 sequencing of 140 or so peripheral blood samples, made up of approximately 40 ophthalmopathy patients, 70 to 75 hyperthyroidism patients and some 17 progressor patients. What the work shows at the level of the full study, not this receptor alone: In validation, the model predicted progression to ophthalmopathy with just under 71% sensitivity and about 73% specificity, a median of about 6 months before onset. Most expanded thyroid clonotypes (frequency above 0.001) were also detected in blood, suggesting blood repertoires may reflect thyroid immune responses. In cross-validation, a model built on a 13 V-J signature told ophthalmopathy apart from stable hyperthyroidism with about 90% sensitivity and approximately 84% specificity, and in testing the same model reached 80%/75%. No statistical method was used to fix the sample size in advance, and group allocation was not hidden from the investigators.

This clonotype was observed at least ten times. Which antigen it targets is not known. No clone much larger than this one lies a single base away; base qualities are absent. TCR beta CDR3 regions were amplified from RNA transcripts. The first round of RT-PCR for the TCR CDR3 was performed with the HTBI primer set and the Qiagen OneStep RT-PCR kit. The libraries were constructed in a second round of multiplex PCR and then size-selected and purified. Libraries were sequenced paired-end with 100 bp reads on an Illumina HiSeq2000. The published analysis was carried out like this. SOAPnuke was used to process the raw data, removing reads that contained adapters or uncalled bases, had a mean Phred below 15, or lacked an exact match to the constant primer or identifier. COPE v1.2.5 was used to merge high-quality paired reads, and clonotypes were defined as unique nucleotide sequences. Clonotypes were aligned to IMGT TRBV, TRBD and TRBJ reference segments using MiTCR v1.1. The analysis was restricted to V-J combinations with a frequency above 0.0001, which together covered 99% to 99.2% of the repertoires. The TCS score was defined as the ratio of F50 (clonal expansion) to E x V (chaos), calculated using BLOSUM62-based TCRdist between CDR3 peptides within each V-J. Welch's t-statistics and random forest reduced several hundred V-J features to roughly 13, which were used in a naive Bayes classifier (R e1071). TCRdb reworked the public reads: Q25 trimming with fastp, MiXCR clone assembly, productive beta chains retained. For every CDR3 protein sequence, its rows merge into one entry that carries the most common genes and DNA. V and J calls and clone size were set by TCRdb, not the authors. The sample table lists 330,000 or so distinct CDR3 sequences, 15% to 20% of them with a count of one. Jointly, the top ten make up under 45% of the sample.

Ophthalmopathy patients had moderately to severely active disease, Clinical Activity Score of at least 3, NOSPECS grade of at least 4, and duration under 3 months. Patients with uncontrolled infections, other autoimmune diseases, pregnancy or lactation were excluded. Diagnoses relied on clinical symptoms, serum thyroxine and TRAb, thyroid ultrasound and orbital computed tomography. Ficoll-Paque density gradient centrifugation was used to isolate PBMCs from about 9 ml of fresh peripheral blood. Total RNA was extracted with Trizol reagent, and quality was checked on an Agilent 2100 Bioanalyzer. The source of this sequence is a man aged 50 or older with Graves' ophthalmopathy. Sequenced input: blood.

The sequenced DNA: TGTGCCTGGAGTGTAGGGGTAAGGACTGAAGCTTTCTTT. It codes for CAWSVGVRTEAFF. This chain joins TRBV30 to TRBJ1-1; TRBD1 could be the D gene, as 5 bases match. V and J lose 0 bases and 5 bases, and a span of 10 bases separates them. Taken from the germline V gene (reference sequence), the CDR1 and CDR2 loops are GTSNPN and SVGIG. The cysteine opens and the phenylalanine closes a CDR3 of 13 amino acids. Here the CDR3 DNA is all that survives: 39 bases in frame from base 1.